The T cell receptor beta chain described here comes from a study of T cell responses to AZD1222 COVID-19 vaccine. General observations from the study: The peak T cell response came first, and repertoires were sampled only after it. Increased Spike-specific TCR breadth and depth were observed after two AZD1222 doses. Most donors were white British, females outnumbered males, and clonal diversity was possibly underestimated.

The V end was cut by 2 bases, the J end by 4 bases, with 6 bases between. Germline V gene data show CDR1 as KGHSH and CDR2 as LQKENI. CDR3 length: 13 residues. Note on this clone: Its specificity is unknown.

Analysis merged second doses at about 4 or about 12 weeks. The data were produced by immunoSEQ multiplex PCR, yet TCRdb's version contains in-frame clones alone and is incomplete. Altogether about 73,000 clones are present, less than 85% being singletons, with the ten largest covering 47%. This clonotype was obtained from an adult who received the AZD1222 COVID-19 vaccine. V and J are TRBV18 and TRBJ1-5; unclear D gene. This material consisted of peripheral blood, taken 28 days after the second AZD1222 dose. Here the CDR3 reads CASSPGMNQPQHF. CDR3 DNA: TGTGCCAGCTCACCAGGGATGAATCAGCCCCAGCATTTT.